Following are 24 T cell receptor beta chains from one sample sequenced in a study of beta chain features in type 1 diabetes. Study-wide points: Within each of all four CD4+ subsets, Type 1 diabetes patients had TCRB CDR3s that were moderately but significantly shorter.

What these receptors recognize is not known. Investigators reverse transcribed all isolated RNA, so they sequenced expressed TCRB transcripts. Measured with immunoSEQ multiplex PCR; TCRdb has only the in-frame clones, and not every one. The profile shows about 260,000 clones, roughly 21% of them singletons. The sample consisted of naive CD4+ T cells from blood. These receptors all stem from a woman aged 35 to 49 with type 1 diabetes.

This sequence joins TRBV19 and TRBJ1-1; 8 bases are a match to TRBD1. CDR1 is LNHDA and CDR2 is SQIVND in the germline V gene (reference sequence). CDR3 length: 14 amino acids. Trimming at V came to 7 bases and at J to 7 bases, leaving 11 bases not matched to a gene. CDR3 bases: TGTGCCAGTACCCTCGGACAGGGCACTATTGAAGCTTTCTTT. This gives the protein CASTLGQGTIEAFF.

This chain joins TRBV5-1 and TRBJ2-5; D not certain. Trimming took 2 bases from V and 7 from J, leaving 12 bases between them. Germline V gene lookup returns CDR1 SGHRS and CDR2 YFSETQ. The CDR3 consists of 13 residues. This CDR3 reads CASSFDLLGTQYF. DNA of the CDR3: TGCGCCAGCAGCTTTGACTTGCTAGGGACCCAGTACTTC.

This clone came up a few times. This sequence joins TRBV5-1 and TRBJ1-1, with D uncertain. The CDR3 consists of 14 residues. Germline V gene sequence: CDR1 SGHRS, CDR2 YFSETQ. V was trimmed by 1 base and J by 10 bases, leaving 17 bases between them. CDR3 bases: TGCGCCAGCAGCTTGAGATCCGAACCTCACGGAGCTTTCTTT. Its translation is CASSLRSEPHGAFF.

The V and J genes are TRBV7-2 and TRBJ2-1; TRBD2 aligns across 14 bases. Germline assignment: CDR1 SGHTA and CDR2 FQGNSA. Trimming at V came to 2 bases and at J to 9 bases, leaving 6 bases not matched to a gene. The CDR3 extends over 16 amino acids. CDR3 region: CASSLLGTSGSIEQFF. The CDR3 bases are TGTGCCAGCAGCTTACTTGGGACTAGCGGGAGCATTGAGCAGTTCTTC.

The DNA for the CDR3 is TGTGCCAGCAGTGTTTCAATCTCCTACGAGCAGTACTTC. It yields the protein CASSVSISYEQYF. The chain couples TRBV6-1 to TRBJ2-7; no clear D. CDR1 is MNHNS and CDR2 is SASEGT in the germline V gene. This CDR3 region has 13 residues. Trimming took off 4 bases at V and 0 bases at J, with 7 bases between the two ends.

This clone was seen more than once but under ten times. The chain recombines TRBV29-1 with TRBJ1-1; possibly TRBD1 for D (5 bases). V lost 3 bases to trimming and J lost 5 bases, with 13 bases between them. CDR3 size: 13 residues. Germline V gives CDR1 SQVTM, CDR2 ANQGSEA. CDR3 DNA sequence: TGCAGCGTTGACGTCGGGGGTTGGACTGAAGCTTTCTTT. Amino acids: CSVDVGGWTEAFF. The full variable domain, with the rest looked up from reference TRBV29-1 and TRBJ1-1, is SAVISQKPSRDICQRGTSLTIQCQVDSQVTMMFWYRQQPGQSLTLIATANQGSEATYESGFVIDKFPISRPNLTFSTLTVSNMSPEDSSIYLCSVDVGGWTEAFFGQGTRLTVV.

This clone was seen a handful of times. This CDR3 is CASSELAAGPHTEAFF. CDR3 nucleotide sequence: TGTGCCAGCAGTGAATTAGCGGCAGGACCCCACACTGAAGCTTTCTTT. The chain combines TRBV25-1 with TRBJ1-1; no definite D call. The CDR3 is 16 residues long. Trimming took off 1 base at V and 3 bases at J, with 15 bases between the two ends. Looked up from germline, CDR1 is MGHDK and CDR2 is SYGVNS. The whole variable domain, filled in from reference TRBV25-1 and TRBJ1-1, reads EADIYQTPRYLVIGTGKKITLECSQTMGHDKMYWYQQDPGMELHLIHYSYGVNSTEKGDLSSESTVSRIRTEHFPLTLESARPSHTSQYLCASSELAAGPHTEAFFGQGTRLTVV.

The chain links TRBV29-1 to TRBJ2-7, with 13 bases that match TRBD2. V lost 6 bases and J lost 3; bases outside the gene matches: 5. CDR1 and CDR2 from the germline V gene are SQVTM and ANQGSEA. The CDR3 totals 14 residues. The CDR3 DNA is TGCAGCGTGGCTCGGACTAGCGGGAGCTACGAGCAGTACTTC. This gives the protein CSVARTSGSYEQYF.

V and J are TRBV30 and TRBJ1-2; no firm D call. V was clipped by 0 bases and J by 8 bases, with 13 bases between them. The V gene's germline CDR1 is GTSNPN and CDR2 SVGIG (reference sequence). The CDR3 is made up of 13 amino acids. In nucleotides, the CDR3 is TGTGCCTGGAGTGTAGGAGGGCAGAGAGGCTACACCTTC. This codes for CAWSVGGQRGYTF.

The chain employs TRBV2 and TRBJ1-5; 7 bases line up with TRBD1. The CDR3 consists of 13 residues. Germline V gene sequence: CDR1 SNHLY, CDR2 FYNNEI. V was pared by 4 bases and J by 7 bases, with 4 bases of the junction left unmatched. CDR3 nucleotide sequence: TGTGCCAGCAGTGTGCAGGGGGGACAGCCCCAGCATTTT. This gives the protein CASSVQGGQPQHF.

This clone was found a few times. J is TRBJ1-6 and V is TRBV9; 8 positions agree with TRBD1. Per germline, CDR1 SGDLS and CDR2 YYNGEE. V shed 2 bases, J shed 10 bases, and the junction held 5 bases outside the gene matches. The CDR3 has 14 residues. The CDR3 here is CASSVGQGRSPLHF. CDR3 DNA sequence: TGTGCCAGCAGCGTTGGACAGGGACGGTCACCCCTCCACTTT.

The CDR3 spells CASSDNRPSGANVLTF. For the CDR3, the DNA is TGTGCCAGCAGTGATAACAGACCCTCTGGGGCCAACGTCCTGACTTTC. The chain is built from TRBV25-1 and TRBJ2-6; D uncertain. The CDR3 length is 16 residues. The germline V gene has CDR1 MGHDK and CDR2 SYGVNS. Trimming pared 3 bases from V and 0 bases from J, leaving 9 bases between.

The V call is TRBV28, the J call TRBJ1-1; TRBD1 aligns across 9 bases. CDR1 MDHEN and CDR2 SYDVKM come from the germline V gene. V lost 5 bases to trimming and J lost 7 bases; unmatched junction nucleotides: 11. The CDR3 has 15 residues. In nucleotides, the CDR3 is TGTGCCAGCAGTCCTTCCCCGGGACAGGGAAGTGAAGCTTTCTTT. Residues: CASSPSPGQGSEAFF.

This clone was seen a handful of times. The chain recombines TRBV29-1 with TRBJ1-2; a possible D gene is TRBD1 (6 bases). The germline gives CDR1 SQVTM, CDR2 ANQGSEA. V was shortened by 5 bases and J by 6 bases, with 16 bases between the two germline ends. The CDR3 spans 13 residues. This CDR3 reads CSVSPRGADGYTF. The CDR3 region has the DNA TGCAGCGTTTCCCCCAGGGGAGCGGATGGCTACACCTTC.

This clone was recorded a few times. The rearrangement uses TRBV28 and TRBJ1-1, with D unresolved. The CDR3 extends over 11 amino acids. Germline CDR1 is MDHEN and CDR2 is SYDVKM. Trimming removed 5 bases at V and 9 bases at J, with 10 bases between. Here the CDR3 DNA reads TGTGCCAGCAGTAGAGCGAGGAAAGCTTTCTTT. Translation gives CASSRARKAFF.

This sequence joins TRBV2 and TRBJ1-2; D is uncertain. The V end was cut by 3 bases, the J end by 6 bases, with 5 bases between. CDR1 and CDR2 (germline): SNHLY, FYNNEI. CDR3 size: 11 residues. DNA for the CDR3: TGTGCCAGCAGTGATCCGGATGGCTACACCTTC. Translated, it gives CASSDPDGYTF.

This rearrangement joins TRBV18 to TRBJ1-5, with D tentatively TRBD1 (6 bases). Between the trimmed V and J ends, which lost 4 bases and 7 bases, there was a span of 14 bases. The CDR3 extends over 14 amino acids. The germline gives CDR1 KGHSH, CDR2 LQKENI. Here the CDR3 reads CASSQIQGSQPQHF. In DNA form, the CDR3 reads TGTGCCAGCTCACAAATACAGGGAAGCCAGCCCCAGCATTTT.

This clone came up a few times. This chain uses TRBV28 with TRBJ2-1; TRBD2 matches at 8 bases. The CDR3 runs 16 residues. The germline gives CDR1 MDHEN, CDR2 SYDVKM. Trimming removed 6 bases from V and 5 bases from J; junction bases left unmatched: 12. CDR3 coding DNA: TGTGCCAGCAGCTCCTCGCACGGGAGGGCCAACAATGAGCAGTTCTTC. As protein: CASSSSHGRANNEQFF. Full variable domain (outside the CDR3, taken from reference TRBV28 and TRBJ2-1): DVKVTQSSRYLVKRTGEKVFLECVQDMDHENMFWYRQDPGLGLRLIYFSYDVKMKEKGDIPEGYSVSREKKERFSLILESASTNQTSMYLCASSSSHGRANNEQFFGPGTRLTVL.

This clone was seen a few times. The rearrangement joins TRBV5-6 to TRBJ2-2; 7 nucleotides agree with TRBD2. From germline, CDR1 is SGHDT and CDR2 YYEEEE. This CDR3 is built from 13 residues. V was pared by 6 bases and J by 9 bases, with 8 bases of the junction left unmatched. DNA for the CDR3: TGTGCCAGCACCACGGGGGGTTCGAGGGAGCTGTTTTTT. Translating gives CASTTGGSRELFF.

This clone was seen a few times. This chain joins TRBV5-4 and TRBJ2-7; no reliable D call. With 0 bases removed from V and 0 bases from J, the gap between germline ends came to 13 bases. Germline CDR1 is SGHNT and CDR2 is YYREEE (reference sequence). The CDR3 extends over 16 amino acids. CDR3 protein: CASSLDLRSASYEQYF. The CDR3, as DNA: TGTGCCAGCAGCTTGGACTTACGGAGTGCCTCCTACGAGCAGTACTTC. The full variable domain, completed using reference TRBV5-4 and TRBJ2-7, is ETGVTQSPTHLIKTRGQQVTLRCSSQSGHNTVSWYQQALGQGPQFIFQYYREEENGRGNFPPRFSGLQFPNYSSELNVNALELDDSALYLCASSLDLRSASYEQYFGPGTRLTVT.

The chain's CDR3 is CASSEQRPALAKNIQYF. The CDR3 nucleotides read TGTGCCAGCAGTGAACAGCGGCCAGCTCTTGCCAAAAACATTCAGTACTTC. V is TRBV2 and J is TRBJ2-4; D might be TRBD2 (5 bases). Trimming left V 2 bases short and J 1 base short, with 15 bases between. The length of the CDR3 is 17 residues. Germline-derived CDR1 and CDR2 are SNHLY and FYNNEI.

The gene calls are TRBV27 and TRBJ2-2, with D possibly matching TRBD1 (6 bases). This CDR3 region has 14 residues. Germline V CDR1 and CDR2: MNHEY, SMNVEV (reference sequence). V was trimmed by 1 base and J by 8 bases, leaving 11 bases between them. The CDR3 protein is CASSLLTGIGELFF. The CDR3, as DNA: TGTGCCAGCAGTTTATTAACAGGGATAGGGGAGCTGTTTTTT.

This clone was counted once. This same CDR3 is encoded by further DNA sequences in the sample. The rearrangement links TRBV7-2 to TRBJ1-2; D is perhaps TRBD1 (6 bases). Trimming shortened V by 6 bases and J by 4 bases, and 12 bases separated the two germline ends. Germline-derived CDR1 and CDR2 are SGHTA and FQGNSA. This CDR3 spans 13 amino acids. In nucleotides, the CDR3 is TGTGCCAGCAGTAGCCGGGACACCTATGGCTACACCTTC. Its translation is CASSSRDTYGYTF.

This clone was detected only a few times. The chain carries TRBV9 and TRBJ1-5, with 7 bases fitting TRBD1. In germline, CDR1 is SGDLS, CDR2 YYNGEE. The junction had 15 bases not matched to a gene; V was cut back by 0 bases and J by 6 bases. The CDR3 runs 18 residues. The chain's CDR3 is CASSVAWSMGTASQPQHF. In DNA, the CDR3 is TGTGCCAGCAGCGTAGCCTGGTCCATGGGGACAGCTAGTCAGCCCCAGCATTTT.